The sequence of this TCR beta chain was determined in a study of blood T cell repertoires in COVID-19. Overall study context: Donors in the United States, Italy and Spain gave samples during acute or convalescent COVID-19.

With 0 bases clipped from V and 0 bases from J, the junction kept 9 bases outside the gene matches. The germline V gene encodes CDR1 SGHRS and CDR2 YFSETQ. CDR3 length: 18 amino acids. Data came from immunoSEQ multiplex PCR; TCRdb stores just in-frame clones and leaves some out. The sample carries 24,000 or so clones, more than 75% recorded once. This chain uses TRBV5-1 with TRBJ2-3; 8 bases agree with TRBD2. The sequencing input was peripheral blood. The receptor's source is a human donor in a cohort sampled during active COVID-19. The donor label of this sample is uncertain. The CDR3 bases are TGCGCCAGCAGCTTGGAGGTAGCGGGGATTCGCAGCACAGATACGCAGTATTTT. Its translation: CASSLEVAGIRSTDTQYF.